This T cell receptor (beta chain) was recovered during a study of T cells in Graves' hyperthyroidism and ophthalmopathy. Findings and limits, study-wide: A model of 13 V-J pairs discriminated ophthalmopathy from stable hyperthyroidism. Most clonotypes expanded in the thyroid (above 0.001) were also present in blood.

This clonotype was recorded a few times. No antigen is known for it. Amplified regions were TCR beta CDR3 sequences from RNA transcripts. HTBI primers were employed in a first-round RT-PCR of the TCR CDR3. From the multiplex PCR reads, TCRdb called clonotypes with MiXCR, one entry per CDR3 protein. The sample shows roughly 100,000 distinct CDR3 sequences, 45% to 50% of them seen only once. Stable disease denoted Graves' hyperthyroidism without ophthalmopathy progression within 18 months. CDR3 length equals 14 residues. Germline-derived CDR1 and CDR2 are SGHVS and FQNEAQ. V dropped 11 bases and J dropped 5 bases, with 21 bases sitting between them.

The rearrangement links TRBV7-8 to TRBJ1-1; the D gene is possibly TRBD1 (6 bases). The TCR comes from a middle-aged man with Graves' hyperthyroidism. Sequencing was done on a sample of blood. CDR3 sequence: CAWALRGAKTEAFF. As DNA, the CDR3 is TGTGCCTGGGCTCTCCGGGGGGCGAAGACTGAAGCTTTCTTT.